This is a list of T cell receptor beta chains from one sample in a study of blood T cell repertoires in COVID-19. The assay was immunoSEQ multiplex PCR, and TCRdb's table has in-frame clones only and misses some. The sample lists 190,000 or so clones, approximately 80% occurring once. Specimen: PBMCs or T cells enriched from blood (not recorded which). The receptors derive from a man between 35 and 55 years old who had recovered from COVID-19. The CDR3 runs from the conserved cysteine through the conserved F or W. Each record gives: V gene, clone size, D gene, J gene, CDR3 DNA, CDR3 protein. The D gene is left open where the match is weak. Rows give clone size only sometimes, using once, few, many, or a class for an expanded clone.

TRBV30	NA	TRBD1	TRBJ1-2	TGTGCCTGGGGGACAGGGAATGAGGGTAACTATGGCTACACCTTC	CAWGTGNEGNYGYTF
TRBV11-2	NA	NA	TRBJ2-3	TGTGCCAGCAGCCAGGTAGGCTGGGAGCCAGATACGCAGTATTTT	CASSQVGWEPDTQYF
TRBV9	NA	NA	TRBJ2-3	TGTGCCAGCAGCGCATTAGCGTATAGCACAGATACGCAGTATTTT	CASSALAYSTDTQYF
TRBV19	few	NA	TRBJ1-5	TGTGCCAGTAGTATAGATCGTCCCGGGAATCAGCCCCAGCATTTT	CASSIDRPGNQPQHF
TRBV2	NA	TRBD1	TRBJ2-1	TGTGCCAGCAGTCGGAGGGGGACAGGTCCATTCGGTGAGCAGTTCTTC	CASSRRGTGPFGEQFF
TRBV18	NA	NA	TRBJ1-3	TGTGCCAGCTCCCTGAGCCCGGTCGGTGGCGGGCCTGGAAACACCATATATTTT	CASSLSPVGGGPGNTIYF
TRBV10-2	NA	NA	TRBJ1-5	TGCGCCAGCAGTGAGGAGGGACATGGAAGCAATCAGCCCCAGCATTTT	CASSEEGHGSNQPQHF
TRBV6-6	NA	TRBD1	TRBJ1-5	TGTGCCAGCAACAGGGGAGTAACGAGCAATCAGCCCCAGCATTTT	CASNRGVTSNQPQHF
TRBV29-1	NA	TRBD1	TRBJ1-1	TGCAGCGTCCAGGGGGCGGTGGACACTGAAGCTTTCTTT	CSVQGAVDTEAFF
TRBV6-5	NA	TRBD2	TRBJ2-2	TGTGCCAGCAGTAGTTTGGGGGGGTCAAGCGGGGAGCTGTTTTTT	CASSSLGGSSGELFF
TRBV2	NA	NA	TRBJ1-5	TGTGCCAGCAGTGAAGGGTTGACTCCGGGCAATCAGCCCCAGCATTTT	CASSEGLTPGNQPQHF
TRBV15	NA	TRBD1	TRBJ2-1	TGTGCCACCAGCGGTTTAACAGGGGGCTTAAGTGGCGATGAGCAGTTCTTC	CATSGLTGGLSGDEQFF
TRBV19	NA	TRBD1	TRBJ2-5	TGTGCCACCTCGGACAGGGCTGGGGAGACCCAGTACTTC	CATSDRAGETQYF
TRBV18	NA	NA	TRBJ2-4	TGTGCCAGCTCGCCTGGGACTGGGCAAAACATTCAGTACTTC	CASSPGTGQNIQYF
TRBV5-1	NA	TRBD1	TRBJ1-2	TGCGCCAGCAGACGAAAGACAGGGGAGAGGGATGGCTACACCTTC	CASRRKTGERDGYTF
TRBV7-6	NA	TRBD1	TRBJ2-7	TGTGCCAGCAGCTATGGGACAGCGAAGACCTACGAGCAGTACTTC	CASSYGTAKTYEQYF
TRBV25-1	NA	TRBD2	TRBJ2-7	TGTGCCAGCAGTGAATACGGGACTAGCGGGGTCCACGAGCAGTACTTC	CASSEYGTSGVHEQYF
TRBV7-9	NA	NA	TRBJ2-5	TGTGCCAGCAGCCCCTATCCCGAAAAAGAGACCCAGTACTTC	CASSPYPEKETQYF
TRBV7-9	NA	TRBD1	TRBJ1-4	TGTGCCAGCAGCTTATTAGGGACAGATGAAAAACTGTTTTTT	CASSLLGTDEKLFF
TRBV7-9	few	TRBD1	TRBJ1-4	TGTGCCAGCAGCCAGGGACAGGGTAATGAAAAACTGTTTTTT	CASSQGQGNEKLFF
TRBV19	NA	TRBD2	TRBJ2-1	TGTGCCAGTCGTGACGGCGGGGGGGCGTTGGATGAGCAGTTCTTC	CASRDGGGALDEQFF
TRBV2	NA	NA	TRBJ1-2	TGTGCCAGCAGTGAATCTCAGTATGGCTACACCTTC	CASSESQYGYTF